These T cell receptor beta chains were read from a single sample in a study of cytomegalovirus exposure and HLA in healthy donors. Some clones are missing from TCRdb's copy, which holds only in-frame ones; the method was immunoSEQ multiplex PCR. The repertoire holds about 200,000 clones, with 75% to 90% as singletons. Sequenced sample: PBMCs. These receptors were collected from a woman aged 25 to 39 in good health and CMV-seronegative. Both conserved end residues are part of each CDR3. D genes are given only for firm matches. Clone size is stated in some rows and not others, as once, few, many or a class when expanded.

D gene: TRBD1; CDR3 length: 13; J gene: TRBJ1-2; clone size: .; V gene: TRBV28; CDR3 DNA: TGTGCCATCTACAGGGGAGCTAACTATGGCTACACCTTC; CDR3 protein: CAIYRGANYGYTF
D gene: .; CDR3 length: 13; J gene: TRBJ2-3; clone size: .; V gene: TRBV5-1; CDR3 DNA: TGCGCCAGCAGCTTGGGGGGCATCGATACGCAGTATTTT; CDR3 protein: CASSLGGIDTQYF
D gene: TRBD1; CDR3 length: 14; J gene: TRBJ1-5; clone size: .; V gene: TRBV18; CDR3 DNA: TGTGCCAGCTCACAAGGGACAGGGCTTCGGCCCCAGCATTTT; CDR3 protein: CASSQGTGLRPQHF
D gene: TRBD1; CDR3 length: 15; J gene: TRBJ2-5; clone size: .; V gene: TRBV4-1; CDR3 DNA: TGCGCCAGCAGCAGGACAGGGGGCCCCCAAGAGACCCAGTACTTC; CDR3 protein: CASSRTGGPQETQYF
D gene: .; CDR3 length: 12; J gene: TRBJ2-7; clone size: .; V gene: TRBV13; CDR3 DNA: TGTGCCAGCAGCGGACAGCCCTACGAGCAGTACTTC; CDR3 protein: CASSGQPYEQYF
D gene: TRBD2; CDR3 length: 15; J gene: TRBJ2-1; clone size: .; V gene: TRBV9; CDR3 DNA: TGTGCCAGCAGCGTAGCGACTAGCGGGGTTTATGAGCAGTTCTTC; CDR3 protein: CASSVATSGVYEQFF
D gene: .; CDR3 length: 14; J gene: TRBJ1-2; clone size: .; V gene: TRBV6-5; CDR3 DNA: TGTGCCAGCAGTTACCAACAGGGTACGGGTGGCTACACCTTC; CDR3 protein: CASSYQQGTGGYTF
D gene: .; CDR3 length: 13; J gene: TRBJ2-2; clone size: .; V gene: TRBV6-1; CDR3 DNA: TGTGCCAGCGGAGGGCGCGGCACCGGGGAGCTGTTTTTT; CDR3 protein: CASGGRGTGELFF
D gene: .; CDR3 length: 13; J gene: TRBJ2-2; clone size: .; V gene: TRBV28; CDR3 DNA: TGTGCCAGCAGTCAACAGTTCTCCGGGGAGCTGTTTTTT; CDR3 protein: CASSQQFSGELFF
D gene: TRBD1; CDR3 length: 15; J gene: TRBJ1-2; clone size: .; V gene: TRBV2; CDR3 DNA: TGTGCCAGCAGCCAGGGACAGGGGGCCCTCTATGGCTACACCTTC; CDR3 protein: CASSQGQGALYGYTF
D gene: TRBD1; CDR3 length: 14; J gene: TRBJ2-7; clone size: .; V gene: TRBV7-6; CDR3 DNA: TGTGCCAGCAGCTCCGGGACAGGCACCTACGAGCAGTACTTC; CDR3 protein: CASSSGTGTYEQYF
D gene: TRBD1; CDR3 length: 13; J gene: TRBJ2-7; clone size: .; V gene: TRBV10-3; CDR3 DNA: TGTGCCATTGGGACAGTCCTCTCCTACGAGCAGTACTTC; CDR3 protein: CAIGTVLSYEQYF
D gene: TRBD1; CDR3 length: 16; J gene: TRBJ1-1; clone size: .; V gene: TRBV5-1; CDR3 DNA: TGCGCCAGCAGCCCAAACAGGGGTTGGGGCGGCACTGAAGCTTTCTTT; CDR3 protein: CASSPNRGWGGTEAFF
D gene: TRBD2; CDR3 length: 16; J gene: TRBJ2-3; clone size: .; V gene: TRBV10-3; CDR3 DNA: TGTGCCATCAGTGAGTCTCTAGCGGGAGGCACAGATACGCAGTATTTT; CDR3 protein: CAISESLAGGTDTQYF
D gene: .; CDR3 length: 16; J gene: TRBJ2-3; clone size: few; V gene: TRBV2; CDR3 DNA: TGTGCCAGCAGTGAGATAGGGGGGGGATACACAGATACGCAGTATTTT; CDR3 protein: CASSEIGGGYTDTQYF
D gene: .; CDR3 length: 13; J gene: TRBJ1-1; clone size: .; V gene: TRBV5-8; CDR3 DNA: TGTGCCAGCAGCTTTTACAGTCGGACTGAAGCTTTCTTT; CDR3 protein: CASSFYSRTEAFF
D gene: .; CDR3 length: 13; J gene: TRBJ2-7; clone size: .; V gene: TRBV19; CDR3 DNA: TGTGCCAGTAGTATAGGGACAGCCTACGAGCAGTACTTC; CDR3 protein: CASSIGTAYEQYF
D gene: .; CDR3 length: 11; J gene: TRBJ2-7; clone size: .; V gene: TRBV28; CDR3 DNA: TGTGCCAGCAGTTTCGCCTACGAGCAGTACTTC; CDR3 protein: CASSFAYEQYF
D gene: TRBD1; CDR3 length: 15; J gene: TRBJ2-7; clone size: once; V gene: TRBV7-9; CDR3 DNA: TGTGCCAGCAGTCCCAACAGGGGGCGAATGTACGAGCAGTACTTC; CDR3 protein: CASSPNRGRMYEQYF
D gene: .; CDR3 length: 14; J gene: TRBJ2-7; clone size: .; V gene: TRBV11-2; CDR3 DNA: TGTGCCAGCAGCTTAGACAGGGGAAGGAACGAGCAGTACTTC; CDR3 protein: CASSLDRGRNEQYF
D gene: .; CDR3 length: 16; J gene: TRBJ1-6; clone size: .; V gene: TRBV15; CDR3 DNA: TGTGCCACCAGCAGAGACGGCTGGGGTGAGCGGTCACCCCTCCACTTT; CDR3 protein: CATSRDGWGERSPLHF
D gene: .; CDR3 length: 15; J gene: TRBJ1-1; clone size: .; V gene: TRBV7-6; CDR3 DNA: TGTGCCAGCAGCTTAGGATGGGAGGTGAACACTGAAGCTTTCTTT; CDR3 protein: CASSLGWEVNTEAFF
D gene: .; CDR3 length: 15; J gene: TRBJ2-5; clone size: .; V gene: TRBV30; CDR3 DNA: TGTGCCTGTCCTACCGTCGGACAGACACAAGAGACCCAGTACTTC; CDR3 protein: CACPTVGQTQETQYF
D gene: .; CDR3 length: 13; J gene: TRBJ2-7; clone size: once; V gene: TRBV7-9; CDR3 DNA: TGTGCCAGCAGCTTAAAAGGAGCCTACGAGCAGTACTTC; CDR3 protein: CASSLKGAYEQYF
D gene: .; CDR3 length: 17; J gene: TRBJ2-1; clone size: .; V gene: TRBV2; CDR3 DNA: TGTGCCAGCAGTGAAGGTGGGGGCCAGAGCTCCTACAATGAGCAGTTCTTC; CDR3 protein: CASSEGGGQSSYNEQFF
D gene: TRBD2; CDR3 length: 16; J gene: TRBJ2-7; clone size: .; V gene: TRBV2; CDR3 DNA: TGTGCCAGCAGTGAAATGGTCCCCCGGGGGGGGTACGAGCAGTACTTC; CDR3 protein: CASSEMVPRGGYEQYF
D gene: TRBD2; CDR3 length: 15; J gene: TRBJ2-1; clone size: .; V gene: TRBV2; CDR3 DNA: TGTGCCAGCAGTGAGTGGACTAGCGGGAGAAATGAGCAGTTCTTC; CDR3 protein: CASSEWTSGRNEQFF
D gene: .; CDR3 length: 16; J gene: TRBJ2-4; clone size: few; V gene: TRBV5-6; CDR3 DNA: TGTGCCAGCAGCTTAAAACAGATAGTGGCCAAAAACATTCAGTACTTC; CDR3 protein: CASSLKQIVAKNIQYF
D gene: TRBD1; CDR3 length: 13; J gene: TRBJ1-1; clone size: .; V gene: TRBV5-1; CDR3 DNA: TGCGCCAGCAGCTACGGACAGGGCTCTGAAGCTTTCTTT; CDR3 protein: CASSYGQGSEAFF
D gene: .; CDR3 length: 14; J gene: TRBJ2-1; clone size: .; V gene: TRBV28; CDR3 DNA: TGTGCCAGCAAAATAGGCGGGGCCTCCAATGAGCAGTTCTTC; CDR3 protein: CASKIGGASNEQFF
D gene: .; CDR3 length: 17; J gene: TRBJ1-1; clone size: .; V gene: TRBV6-1; CDR3 DNA: TGTGCCAGCAGTGGGCCGGGGGTGGGATTGGGGGACACTGAAGCTTTCTTT; CDR3 protein: CASSGPGVGLGDTEAFF
D gene: TRBD2; CDR3 length: 19; J gene: TRBJ2-1; clone size: .; V gene: TRBV2; CDR3 DNA: TGTGCCAGCAGCCCCCCGCCTAGCGGGGGGCCTGGCTCCTACAATGAGCAGTTCTTC; CDR3 protein: CASSPPPSGGPGSYNEQFF
D gene: TRBD1; CDR3 length: 14; J gene: TRBJ2-3; clone size: .; V gene: TRBV10-3; CDR3 DNA: TGTGCCATCAGTCCGGGACAGGACACAGATACGCAGTATTTT; CDR3 protein: CAISPGQDTDTQYF
D gene: .; CDR3 length: 15; J gene: TRBJ1-3; clone size: .; V gene: TRBV11-2; CDR3 DNA: TGTGCCAGCAGCTTCGGCGGGAGCTCTGGAAACACCATATATTTT; CDR3 protein: CASSFGGSSGNTIYF
D gene: TRBD2; CDR3 length: 14; J gene: TRBJ2-3; clone size: .; V gene: TRBV7-3; CDR3 DNA: TGTGCCAGCAGCTCATCACTAGCGGGAGATACGCAGTATTTT; CDR3 protein: CASSSSLAGDTQYF
D gene: .; CDR3 length: 14; J gene: TRBJ2-7; clone size: .; V gene: TRBV7-2; CDR3 DNA: TGTGCCAGCAGCTTAGTGGGGGCTCGGAGCGAGCAGTACTTC; CDR3 protein: CASSLVGARSEQYF
D gene: TRBD2; CDR3 length: 18; J gene: TRBJ2-3; clone size: once; V gene: TRBV7-9; CDR3 DNA: TGTGCCAGCAGGGTGGGACTAGCGGGGGGCGCTGCGGCAGATACGCAGTATTTT; CDR3 protein: CASRVGLAGGAAADTQYF
D gene: TRBD2; CDR3 length: 15; J gene: TRBJ2-1; clone size: .; V gene: TRBV29-1; CDR3 DNA: TGCAGCGTCCAGACTAGCGGGGGAACATACAATGAGCAGTTCTTC; CDR3 protein: CSVQTSGGTYNEQFF
D gene: TRBD1; CDR3 length: 15; J gene: TRBJ2-1; clone size: .; V gene: TRBV5-4; CDR3 DNA: TGTGCCAGCAGCTTGGGGGGACAGCAATACAATGAGCAGTTCTTC; CDR3 protein: CASSLGGQQYNEQFF
D gene: TRBD2; CDR3 length: 17; J gene: TRBJ2-5; clone size: few; V gene: TRBV11-2; CDR3 DNA: TGTGCCAGCAGCTACAGGACTAGCGGGAGTTACCAAGAGACCCAGTACTTC; CDR3 protein: CASSYRTSGSYQETQYF
D gene: TRBD2; CDR3 length: 16; J gene: TRBJ2-1; clone size: few; V gene: TRBV7-8; CDR3 DNA: TGTGCCAGCAGCTTAGTGGATAGCGGGAGCCACAATGAGCAGTTCTTC; CDR3 protein: CASSLVDSGSHNEQFF
D gene: .; CDR3 length: 17; J gene: TRBJ2-6; clone size: few; V gene: TRBV30; CDR3 DNA: TGTGCCTGGATTCGGAACAGGGCGAGGTCTGGGGCCAACGTCCTGACTTTC; CDR3 protein: CAWIRNRARSGANVLTF
D gene: .; CDR3 length: 11; J gene: TRBJ2-3; clone size: .; V gene: TRBV28; CDR3 DNA: TGTGCCAGCAGAGGACTAGATACGCAGTATTTT; CDR3 protein: CASRGLDTQYF
D gene: TRBD2; CDR3 length: 17; J gene: TRBJ2-7; clone size: once; V gene: TRBV7-6; CDR3 DNA: TGTGCCAGCAGCTTAAGGGTAGGAGCGGGAGCGACCTACGAGCAGTACTTC; CDR3 protein: CASSLRVGAGATYEQYF
D gene: TRBD1; CDR3 length: 15; J gene: TRBJ1-1; clone size: .; V gene: TRBV7-7; CDR3 DNA: TGTGCTAGCAGCCAGGACAGGGGTCGGGCCACTGAAGCTTTCTTT; CDR3 protein: CASSQDRGRATEAFF
D gene: TRBD1; CDR3 length: 17; J gene: TRBJ2-7; clone size: .; V gene: TRBV2; CDR3 DNA: TGTGCCAGCAGTGAAGCGCTTTTGGGGACAGGGAAAAGCGAGCAGTACTTC; CDR3 protein: CASSEALLGTGKSEQYF
D gene: .; CDR3 length: 13; J gene: TRBJ2-5; clone size: .; V gene: TRBV7-2; CDR3 DNA: TGTGCCAGCAGCTTAAGACAGCCAGCGACCCAGTACTTC; CDR3 protein: CASSLRQPATQYF
D gene: TRBD2; CDR3 length: 15; J gene: TRBJ2-5; clone size: .; V gene: TRBV7-9; CDR3 DNA: TGTGCCAGCAGCCCAGATCTAGCGGGCCAAGAGACCCAGTACTTC; CDR3 protein: CASSPDLAGQETQYF
D gene: .; CDR3 length: 16; J gene: TRBJ2-2; clone size: .; V gene: TRBV5-4; CDR3 DNA: TGTGCCAGCAGCTTGAGGGCCAATGCGGGCACCGGGGAGCTGTTTTTT; CDR3 protein: CASSLRANAGTGELFF
D gene: .; CDR3 length: 14; J gene: TRBJ1-2; clone size: .; V gene: TRBV2; CDR3 DNA: TGTGCCAGCAGGCCTGACAGCCCCTTTTCCGGCTACACCTTC; CDR3 protein: CASRPDSPFSGYTF